This section outlines one TCR beta chain sequence together with its context. Its specificity is unknown. The sample belongs to a study of post-analysis software for immune sequencing data. Turning to the study itself: Multiple sclerosis in the patients followed relapsing-remitting, secondary progressive and progressive-relapsing courses.

Unique molecular identifiers were built into the TCR beta cDNA libraries. TCRdb processed the PCR reads anew with MiXCR; each CDR3 protein has one entry. This table holds about 400,000 distinct CDR3 sequences, roughly 30% found once. Overall study results and limits: Those samples that were prepared in the same batch co-clustered strongly by F measure. Relative to controls, patients had about five TRBV segments at higher frequency, with TRBV5-6, TRBV5-1 and TRBV20-1 among these. Those with multiple sclerosis, the patient group, showed significantly lower normalized Chao1 diversity than controls.

This CDR3 is 13 amino acids long. The germline V and J ends were trimmed by 5 bases and 5 bases, with 10 bases remaining between them. Germline V gene data show CDR1 as SGHTA and CDR2 as FQGNSA. This receptor was taken from a girl aged 5-17 years with multiple sclerosis. The sample comprised blood. This chain uses TRBV7-2 with TRBJ1-5, with D perhaps matching TRBD1 (5 bases). In DNA, the CDR3 is TGTGCCAGCAGCCCCAGGGTCGATCAGCCCCAGCATTTT. Translating gives CASSPRVDQPQHF.